The 2 T cell receptor beta chains reported below all come from one sample, sequenced in a study of shared clonotypes between healthy human individuals (TCRdb year 2020). The library was produced with the immunoSEQ multiplex PCR assay. TCRdb took over this immuneACCESS table, retaining in-frame rearrangements with V and J assigned. Such tables are incomplete; in checked studies, under half of the missing clones stem from an unresolved V gene, and the remainder is unexplained. Present in this sample are some 2,000,000 clones, 85% to 95% of which were seen just once. 0.13% of the sample comes from the top ten. Sequencing was done on a sample of naive CD4+ T cells sorted from blood. The sample's cell subset or site label is to be understood as: CD45RA+ positively selected. The receptors were sampled from a young man in good health.

CDR3 DNA sequence: TGTGCCAGCATAAGGGGCGGGAATGCCTACGAGCAGTACTTC. Protein: CASIRGGNAYEQYF. The chain joins TRBV6-6 to TRBJ2-7; D perhaps matches TRBD2 (6 bases). The CDR3 totals 14 residues. The germline V gene encodes CDR1 MNHNY and CDR2 SVGAGI (reference sequence). Trimming shortened V by 7 bases and J by 2 bases, and 15 bases separated the two germline ends.

A word on this clone: The same CDR3 arises from other DNA sequences in this sample as well. The chain employs TRBV27 and TRBJ1-1, with D possibly TRBD1 on 5 matching bases. The germline CDR1 and CDR2 sequences are MNHEY and SMNVEV (reference sequence). This CDR3 has 13 amino acids. Trimming left V 3 bases short and J 1 base short, with 6 bases between. The CDR3, as DNA: TGTGCCAGCAGTTTCGACAGGAACACTGAAGCTTTCTTT. Translation: CASSFDRNTEAFF.